This is a list of T cell receptor beta chains from one sample in a study of sequential checkpoint blockade in melanoma. Some clones are missing from TCRdb's copy, which holds only in-frame ones; the method was immunoSEQ multiplex PCR. The sample has 5,300 or so clones; about 78% are singletons. The source material was CD8+ T cells sorted from blood (inferred from file names), sampled from a patient given nivolumab and ipilimumab in sequence. The receptors come from a human donor with melanoma. The CDR3 runs from the conserved cysteine through the conserved F or W. D genes are given only for firm matches. Expanded clones are given a class, and other clones once, few, many or no size at all.

clone_size	v_call	d_call	j_call	cdr3_nt	cdr3_aa
few	TRBV7-9	TRBD1	TRBJ1-4	TGTGCCAGCATAGGGACAGCAACTAATGAAAAACTGTTTTTT	CASIGTATNEKLFF
NA	TRBV7-9	NA	TRBJ1-5	TGTGCCAGCAGCTCTTCCACAGGGCGATATCAGCCCCAGCATTTT	CASSSSTGRYQPQHF
NA	TRBV28	NA	TRBJ1-2	TGTGCCAGCAGTTTAGTTCAGGGGCCGGCCTATGGCTACACCTTC	CASSLVQGPAYGYTF
NA	TRBV27	NA	TRBJ1-6	TGTGCCAGCAGCCCAACTATGCCCTCGAGCTCCTATAATTCACCCCTCCACTTT	CASSPTMPSSSYNSPLHF
few	TRBV14	TRBD1	TRBJ1-1	TGTGCCAGCAGCCAAGATGCATATTGGGACAGCTATTTGAACACTGAAGCTTTCTTT	CASSQDAYWDSYLNTEAFF
once	TRBV28	NA	TRBJ1-6	TGTGCCAGCAGTCGTAGGGGGTATAATTCACCCCTCCACTTT	CASSRRGYNSPLHF
NA	TRBV4-1	NA	TRBJ2-5	TGCGCCAGCAGCCAAGAGTCAGGGCCCCAGTACTTC	CASSQESGPQYF
NA	TRBV7-3	TRBD2	TRBJ2-2	TGTGCCAGTTTAGCGGGGGGGCACAACACCGGGGAGCTGTTTTTT	CASLAGGHNTGELFF
NA	TRBV5-1	NA	TRBJ2-2	TGCGCCAGCAGCTTGAACAGCCGGGAGCTGTTTTTT	CASSLNSRELFF
NA	TRBV10-3	TRBD1	TRBJ2-1	TGTGCCATCAGTGGGGTCTCGACAGGGGGCCCCTACAATGAGCAGTTCTTC	CAISGVSTGGPYNEQFF
NA	TRBV5-6	NA	TRBJ1-3	TGTGCCAGCAGAGTACCAGGGAATCTTAGAAACACCATATATTTT	CASRVPGNLRNTIYF